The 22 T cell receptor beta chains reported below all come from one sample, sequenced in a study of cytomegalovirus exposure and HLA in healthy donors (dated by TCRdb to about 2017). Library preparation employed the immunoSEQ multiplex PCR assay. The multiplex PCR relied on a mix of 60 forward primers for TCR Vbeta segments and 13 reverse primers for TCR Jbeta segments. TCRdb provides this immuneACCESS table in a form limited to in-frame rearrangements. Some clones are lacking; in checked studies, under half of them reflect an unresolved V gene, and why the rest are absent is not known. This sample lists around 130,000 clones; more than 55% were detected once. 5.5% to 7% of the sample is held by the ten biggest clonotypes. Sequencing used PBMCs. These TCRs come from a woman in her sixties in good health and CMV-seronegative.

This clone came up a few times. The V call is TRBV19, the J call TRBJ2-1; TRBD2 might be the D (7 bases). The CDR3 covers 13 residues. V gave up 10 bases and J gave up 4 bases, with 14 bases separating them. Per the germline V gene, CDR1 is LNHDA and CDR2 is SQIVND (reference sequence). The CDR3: CATSGGWYNEQFF. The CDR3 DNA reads TGTGCCACCTCGGGGGGCTGGTACAATGAGCAGTTCTTC.

CDR3: CASRGANYEQYF. The CDR3 DNA reads as TGTGCCAGCAGGGGGGCCAACTACGAGCAGTACTTC. The chain carries TRBV7-2 and TRBJ2-7; possible D gene TRBD1, 6 bases. Germline V gene lookup returns CDR1 SGHTA and CDR2 FQGNSA. The CDR3 is 12 amino acids. V lost 6 bases to trimming and J lost 3 bases, with 9 bases between them.

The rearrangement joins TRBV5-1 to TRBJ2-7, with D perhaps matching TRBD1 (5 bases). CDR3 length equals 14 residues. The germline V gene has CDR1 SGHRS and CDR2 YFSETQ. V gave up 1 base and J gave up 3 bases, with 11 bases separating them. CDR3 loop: CASSLQGTNYEQYF. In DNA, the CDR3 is TGCGCCAGCAGCTTGCAGGGAACAAACTACGAGCAGTACTTC.

The CDR3 here is CASTLTGRYTEAFF. The CDR3 region has the DNA TGTGCCAGCACCCTGACAGGGCGCTACACTGAAGCTTTCTTT. V usage is TRBV7-8 and J usage is TRBJ1-1; 7 nucleotides align to TRBD1. This CDR3 contains 14 residues. Germline V lookup: CDR1 SGHVS, CDR2 FQNEAQ. J lost 3 bases, V lost 7 bases, and 8 bases had no gene match.

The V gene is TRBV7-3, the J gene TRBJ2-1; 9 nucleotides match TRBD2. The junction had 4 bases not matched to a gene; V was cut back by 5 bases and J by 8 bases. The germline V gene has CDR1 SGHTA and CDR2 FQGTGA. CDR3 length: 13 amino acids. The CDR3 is CASSLAGWDEQFF. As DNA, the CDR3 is TGTGCCAGCAGCCTAGCGGGATGGGATGAGCAGTTCTTC. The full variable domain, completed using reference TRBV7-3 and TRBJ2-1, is GAGVSQTPSNKVTEKGKYVELRCDPISGHTALYWYRQSLGQGPEFLIYFQGTGAADDSGLPNDRFFAVRPEGSVSTLKIQRTERGDSAVYLCASSLAGWDEQFFGPGTRLTVL.

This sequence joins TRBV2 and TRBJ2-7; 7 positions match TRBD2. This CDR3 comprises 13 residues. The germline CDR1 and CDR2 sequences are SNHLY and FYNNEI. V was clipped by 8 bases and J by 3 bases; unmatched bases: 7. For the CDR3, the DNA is TGTGCCAGCTGGGGAGGGCAGAGCTACGAGCAGTACTTC. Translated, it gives CASWGGQSYEQYF.

CDR3 DNA: TGTGCCAGCAGCGCCGGACTAGCGGGAGGGCCATCCTACAATGAGCAGTTCTTC. As protein: CASSAGLAGGPSYNEQFF. J is TRBJ2-1 and V is TRBV9, with 15 positions matching TRBD2. CDR1 SGDLS and CDR2 YYNGEE come from the germline V gene. J lost 1 base, V lost 3 bases, and 5 bases had no gene match. CDR3 length: 18 amino acids.

The CDR3 sequence is CASSRTGISGANVLTF. In DNA, the CDR3 is TGTGCCAGCAGCAGAACAGGGATCTCTGGGGCCAACGTCCTGACTTTC. This chain uses TRBV7-6 with TRBJ2-6, with D perhaps TRBD1 (6 bases). Trimming removed 5 bases at V and 0 bases at J, with 11 bases between. Looked up from germline, CDR1 is SGHVS and CDR2 is FNYEAQ. CDR3 length equals 16 residues.

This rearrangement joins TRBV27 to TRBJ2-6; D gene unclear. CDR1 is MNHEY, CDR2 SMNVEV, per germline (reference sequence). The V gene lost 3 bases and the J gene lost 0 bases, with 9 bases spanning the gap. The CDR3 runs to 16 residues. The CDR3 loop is CASSFQVTSGANVLTF. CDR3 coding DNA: TGTGCCAGCAGTTTCCAGGTTACCTCTGGGGCCAACGTCCTGACTTTC.

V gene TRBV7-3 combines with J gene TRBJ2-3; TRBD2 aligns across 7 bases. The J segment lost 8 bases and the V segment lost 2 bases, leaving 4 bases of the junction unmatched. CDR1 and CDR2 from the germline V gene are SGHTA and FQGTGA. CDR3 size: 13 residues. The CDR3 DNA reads TGTGCCAGCAGCTTACCGGCTAGCGGTACGCAGTATTTT. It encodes CASSLPASGTQYF. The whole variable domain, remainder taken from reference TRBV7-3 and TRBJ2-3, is GAGVSQTPSNKVTEKGKYVELRCDPISGHTALYWYRQSLGQGPEFLIYFQGTGAADDSGLPNDRFFAVRPEGSVSTLKIQRTERGDSAVYLCASSLPASGTQYFGPGTRLTVL.

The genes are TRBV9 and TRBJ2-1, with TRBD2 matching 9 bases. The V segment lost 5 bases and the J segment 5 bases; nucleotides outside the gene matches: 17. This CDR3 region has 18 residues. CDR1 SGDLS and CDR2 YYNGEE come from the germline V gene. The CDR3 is CASSGSAGPAGGHNEQFF. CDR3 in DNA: TGTGCCAGCAGTGGTTCCGCAGGGCCCGCGGGGGGGCACAATGAGCAGTTCTTC.

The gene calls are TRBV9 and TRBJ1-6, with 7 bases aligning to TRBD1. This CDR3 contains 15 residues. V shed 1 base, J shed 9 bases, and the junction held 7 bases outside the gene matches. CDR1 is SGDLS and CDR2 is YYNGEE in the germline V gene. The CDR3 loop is CASSVTAGGRSPLHF. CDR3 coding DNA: TGTGCCAGCAGCGTAACGGCAGGGGGGCGTTCACCCCTCCACTTT.

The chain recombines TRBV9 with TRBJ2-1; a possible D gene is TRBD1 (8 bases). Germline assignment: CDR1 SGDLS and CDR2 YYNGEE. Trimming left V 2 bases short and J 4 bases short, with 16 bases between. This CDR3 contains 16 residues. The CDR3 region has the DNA TGTGCCAGCAGCGTCACAGGGGGAGGGCCGTACAATGAGCAGTTCTTC. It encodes CASSVTGGGPYNEQFF.

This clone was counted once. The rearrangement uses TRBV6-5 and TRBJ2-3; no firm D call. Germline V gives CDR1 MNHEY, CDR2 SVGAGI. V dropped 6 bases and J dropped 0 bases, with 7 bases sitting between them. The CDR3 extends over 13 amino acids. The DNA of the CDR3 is TGTGCCAGCAGGGAGACTAGCACAGATACGCAGTATTTT. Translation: CASRETSTDTQYF.

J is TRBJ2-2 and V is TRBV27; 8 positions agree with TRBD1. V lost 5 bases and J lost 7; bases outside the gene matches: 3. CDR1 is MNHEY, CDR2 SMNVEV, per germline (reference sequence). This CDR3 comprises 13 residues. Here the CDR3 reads CASSRQGYGELFF. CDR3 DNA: TGTGCCAGCAGTCGACAGGGGTACGGGGAGCTGTTTTTT.

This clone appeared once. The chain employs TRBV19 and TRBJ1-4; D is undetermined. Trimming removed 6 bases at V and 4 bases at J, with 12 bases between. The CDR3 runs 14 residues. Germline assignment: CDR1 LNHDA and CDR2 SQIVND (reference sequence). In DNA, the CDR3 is TGTGCCAGTAGCCCAGGCGTTGGTAATGAAAAACTGTTTTTT. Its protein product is CASSPGVGNEKLFF.

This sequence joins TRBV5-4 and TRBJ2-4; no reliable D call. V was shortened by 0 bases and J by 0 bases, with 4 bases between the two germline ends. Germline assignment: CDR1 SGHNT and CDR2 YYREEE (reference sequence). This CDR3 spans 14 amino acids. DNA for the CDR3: TGTGCCAGCAGCTTGGAACTAGCCAAAAACATTCAGTACTTC. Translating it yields CASSLELAKNIQYF.

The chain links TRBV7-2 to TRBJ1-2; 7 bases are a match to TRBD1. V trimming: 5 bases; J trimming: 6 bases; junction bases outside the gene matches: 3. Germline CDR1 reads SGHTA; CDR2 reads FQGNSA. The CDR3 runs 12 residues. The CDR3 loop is CASSRQGNGYTF. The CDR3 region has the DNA TGTGCCAGCAGCAGACAGGGTAATGGCTACACCTTC.

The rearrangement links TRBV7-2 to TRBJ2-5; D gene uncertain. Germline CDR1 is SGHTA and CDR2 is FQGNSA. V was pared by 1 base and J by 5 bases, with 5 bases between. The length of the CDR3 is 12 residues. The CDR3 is CASSLGSETQYF. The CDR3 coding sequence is TGTGCCAGCAGCTTAGGTTCTGAGACCCAGTACTTC.

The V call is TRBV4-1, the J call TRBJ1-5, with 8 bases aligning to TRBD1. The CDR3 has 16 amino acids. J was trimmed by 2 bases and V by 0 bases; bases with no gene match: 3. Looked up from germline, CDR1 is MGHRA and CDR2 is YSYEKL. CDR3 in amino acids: CASSQDQTGGNQPQHF. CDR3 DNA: TGCGCCAGCAGCCAAGACCAGACAGGGGGCAATCAGCCCCAGCATTTT.

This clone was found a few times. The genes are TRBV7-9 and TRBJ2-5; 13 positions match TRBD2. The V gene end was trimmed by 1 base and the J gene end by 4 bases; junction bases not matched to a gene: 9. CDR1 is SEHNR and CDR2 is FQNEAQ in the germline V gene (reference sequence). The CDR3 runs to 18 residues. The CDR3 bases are TGTGCCAGCAGCTTAGGTGCACTAGCGGGGGGGAGGGGAGAGACCCAGTACTTC. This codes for CASSLGALAGGRGETQYF.

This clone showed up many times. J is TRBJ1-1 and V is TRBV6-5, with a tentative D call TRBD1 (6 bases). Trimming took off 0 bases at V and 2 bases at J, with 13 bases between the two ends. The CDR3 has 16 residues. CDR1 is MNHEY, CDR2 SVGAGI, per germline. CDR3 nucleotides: TGTGCCAGCAGTTACTCCACCGGGACAACTAACACTGAAGCTTTCTTT. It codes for CASSYSTGTTNTEAFF.